This TCR beta chain was obtained from a study of OX40 agonist ivuxolimab in advanced cancers. Background on the study: An anti-OX40 (CD134) antibody with agonistic activity, ivuxolimab, was administered to patients.

Assay: immunoSEQ multiplex PCR; the TCRdb copy retains only in-frame clones and omits some. The sample lists around 74,000 clones; roughly 86% were seen once. The CDR3 length is 15 residues. Germline assignment: CDR1 KGHSH and CDR2 LQKENI. V was clipped by 3 bases and J by 4 bases; unmatched bases: 7. The chain employs TRBV18 and TRBJ1-1; TRBD1 agrees at 8 bases. The TCR was taken from an adult with an advanced solid tumor such as melanoma, head and neck, liver or kidney cancer. The sample consisted of CD4+ or CD8+ T cells sorted from blood, taken in a trial of the OX40 agonist ivuxolimab. Here the CDR3 reads CASSPPRTGSTEAFF. DNA for the CDR3: TGTGCCAGCTCACCCCCTAGGACAGGGAGCACTGAAGCTTTCTTT.